This is a list of T cell receptor beta chains from one sample in a study of early T cells in non-severe SARS-CoV-2 infection. TCRdb re-called the 5' RACE reads through MiXCR, storing one row per CDR3 protein. In the table there are about 60,000 distinct CDR3 sequences, around 11% of which are singletons. The sample consisted of whole blood, taken at baseline. The receptors stem from an adult who was a healthcare worker with PCR-confirmed SARS-CoV-2 infection or an uninfected control (not recorded which). The CDR3 runs from the conserved cysteine through the conserved F or W.

J gene	V gene	CDR3 protein
TRBJ2-1	TRBV7-2	CASSFAGTGDEQFF
TRBJ2-3	TRBV28	CASSSAGGPGADTQYF
TRBJ1-2	TRBV7-9	CASSPLWDVYGYTF
TRBJ1-5	TRBV20-1	CSAIKAFDSNQPQHF
TRBJ2-1	TRBV10-3	CAISGQGLDEQFF
TRBJ1-3	TRBV6-5	CASSYLGENTIYF
TRBJ2-1	TRBV14	CASSLGIGVDHEQFF
TRBJ2-7	TRBV3-1	CASSQGTAQGQYF
TRBJ2-5	TRBV5-1	CASGTGGEYETQYF
TRBJ1-2	TRBV12-3/TRBV12-4	CASTPRTRGKGYTF
TRBJ1-2	TRBV5-4	CASSLALGGDGTYGYTF
TRBJ2-3	TRBV20-1	CSAKAGTGDTQYF
TRBJ2-3	TRBV20-1	CSASTLAGAPSTDTQYF
TRBJ2-3	TRBV6-1	CASSEYGRIQPDTQYF
TRBJ2-3	TRBV25-1	CASSEAGGTDTQYF
TRBJ1-5	TRBV7-9	CASSPDSSSQHF
TRBJ2-5	TRBV6-2/TRBV6-3	CASSDSETQYF
TRBJ1-2	TRBV2	CASSEDMGNGYTF
TRBJ2-1	TRBV5-6	CASSLGHVSEQFF
TRBJ1-2	TRBV20-1	CSARGQGNYGYTF
TRBJ1-3	TRBV30	CAWSVRHGNTIYF
TRBJ2-3	TRBV7-6	CASSSERFDTQYF
TRBJ1-2	TRBV19	CASSSEGLDGYTF
TRBJ1-5	TRBV12-3/TRBV12-4	CASSLGRFGNQPQHF
TRBJ2-3	TRBV7-2	CASSLGADTQYF
TRBJ2-3	TRBV5-4	CASSPGGAGTDTQYF
TRBJ2-3	TRBV30	CACPVAGGPGDTQYF
TRBJ1-6	TRBV7-6	CASRSGTGETPLHF
TRBJ1-1	TRBV14	CASSQAWGIRAFF
TRBJ2-2	TRBV3-2	CASSQPMGQRDTGELFF
TRBJ2-5	TRBV27	CASSLLDDQETQYF
TRBJ2-5	TRBV6-1	CASGVSRETQYF
TRBJ1-2	TRBV3-1	CASSQDWRWNYGYTF
TRBJ1-2	TRBV7-3	CASSRQGVNYGYTF
TRBJ2-1	TRBV20-1	CSARDRDRGWDEQFF
TRBJ2-7	TRBV5-1	CASSPWTGAARVDEQYF
TRBJ2-3	TRBV10-3	CATKGSTDTQYF
TRBJ2-7	TRBV4-1	CASSQDRSSGGAYEQYF
TRBJ2-1	TRBV12-3/TRBV12-4	CASSPGVKGNEQFF
TRBJ1-1	TRBV6-6	CASSYSVSAGASTEAFF
TRBJ1-2	TRBV10-3	CAISEGRDHTF
TRBJ1-6	TRBV5-8	CASSLPNGQGESPLHF
TRBJ1-1	TRBV6-5	CASRSGTAEAFF
TRBJ1-6	TRBV7-2	CASSLRQTLSPLHF
TRBJ2-1	TRBV5-5	CASSFEAGQGLYEQFF
TRBJ1-2	TRBV2	CASKGENYGYTF
TRBJ1-1	TRBV6-1	CATIFSDEAFF
TRBJ2-3	TRBV5-4	CASHPSGGVTDTQYF
TRBJ2-3	TRBV7-2	CASSLRAGGQTDTQYF
TRBJ1-2	TRBV20-1	CSALNDRLYGYTF
TRBJ2-7	TRBV6-5	CASSPGRGSEQYF
TRBJ2-7	TRBV29-1	CSVGDGGSSYEQYF
TRBJ1-2	TRBV3-1	CASSQGRKVYGYTF
TRBJ2-1	TRBV7-7	CASSSLAGGPYEQFF
TRBJ2-3	TRBV24-1	CATSDGTQVGTDTQYF
TRBJ2-7	TRBV27	CASSNTGQGVHEQYF
TRBJ2-7	TRBV11-2	CASSLGRLTGFEQYF
TRBJ2-3	TRBV14	CASSSPVGTDTQYF
TRBJ2-1	TRBV5-6	CASRGNEQFF